Included here is one T cell receptor (beta chain) sequence, with context. This clonotype was recorded once. Its cognate antigen has yet to be identified. Per-base quality was not reported, and no clone a single base away is much larger than it. This entry belongs to a study of blood T cells in healthy people across ages (dated by TCRdb to about 2015). Some background on the complete study: In model experiments, template switching captured roughly one uniquely barcoded TCR beta cDNA molecule for every two T cells. Age-related changes in TCR beta repertoire diversity were measured in the study by deep sequencing normalized with unique cDNA molecular identifiers. Four age groups were formed from the donors: young (average approximately 16 years), middle-aged (around 37), aged (62) and long-lived (roughly 88). To avoid experimental bias, donors of different ages were randomly spread across the sequencing lanes. The study analyzed two additional independent replicas of 1 million unique cDNA reads from the same blood draw for two donors, one aged 18 to 29 and one aged 80 or older.

CDR1 and CDR2, per the germline V gene (reference sequence), are GTSNPN and SVGIG. The junction carries 11 bases between V and J, which are trimmed by 6 bases and 0 bases respectively. The CDR3 runs 13 amino acids, cysteine and phenylalanine included. Of the read, only the CDR3 DNA is kept; its 39 bases are in frame from base 1. What the work shows at the level of the full study, not this receptor alone: Compared with the aged group, the long-lived group had more naive CD4+ T cells, fewer expanded clones and increased TCR diversity, suggesting age selection. Since profiling was done on bulk unsorted PBMCs, naive and antigen-experienced compartments could not be conclusively compared. Because donor CMV infection status was unknown, age-related changes in expanded clonotypes were potentially confounded. A strong correlation was found between observed TCR beta diversity and the percentage of naive T cells measured by flow cytometry. As age increased, observed TCR beta diversity per million T cells dropped in a roughly linear way, and a significant reduction was already evident by age 40. Estimates of total diversity based on one million sequenced T cells were regarded as lower bounds and as underestimates.

The library was produced with 5' RACE. The sequencer listed for this sample is Illumina HiSeq 2500. A second PCR of about 6 to 11 cycles was performed with a sample-barcoded 5' primer and a J-beta primer mix. A template-switch 5' adaptor carrying 12 random nucleotides introduced a unique molecular identifier onto each TCR beta cDNA molecule. At least 3 million CDR3-containing paired-end reads were obtained from each sample. First-strand cDNA synthesis was performed from all RNA using the Mint cDNA synthesis kit, with priming by a TRBC-specific oligonucleotide. Following uracil-DNA glycosylase treatment, a first 18-cycle PCR with universal primers M1SS and BC2_uni_R was performed on all cDNA. From the authors' description of their analysis: Each sample was normalized by randomly selecting 1 million high-quality reads, each carrying a distinct molecular identifier. Instead of being binned into consensus sequences, reads that shared molecular identifiers were thrown out. CDR3 identification, clonotype clustering and error correction used MiTCR with a Q25 quality threshold and the strictest error-elimination algorithm. A nonparametric unseen species model with Euler transformation was used to estimate lower-bound total TCR beta diversity. Clones were called with MiXCR by TCRdb after fastp trimmed the public reads at Q25, and only in-frame beta chains were retained. Rows merge per CDR3 protein into single entries with the most common DNA and genes. These V and J calls rely on TCRdb rather than the paper's analysis. The sample table holds nearly 800,000 distinct CDR3 sequences, of which roughly 56% were seen once. The top ten clonotypes cover about a quarter of the sample.

The donors were roughly 40 Caucasian individuals from Russia, aged about 6 to 100 years, who were systemically healthy. Each donor gave roughly 9.5 milliliters of peripheral blood, collected into EDTA-treated Vacutainer tubes. Ficoll-Paque density-gradient centrifugation was used to isolate PBMCs, with at least 6.5 million per sample. Total RNA was extracted from PBMCs with Trizol reagent, with at least 5.5 micrograms obtained per sample. For every donor, flow cytometry on a PBMC aliquot measured the percentage of naive CD45RAhigh/CD27high T cells. Sequenced input: blood. The receptor comes from a middle-aged man in good health. The chain couples TRBV30 to TRBJ1-2; the D segment could be TRBD1, given 5 matching bases. DNA sequence: TGTGCCTGTATAGGGACCGCTAACTATGGCTACACCTTC. Its product reads: CACIGTANYGYTF.